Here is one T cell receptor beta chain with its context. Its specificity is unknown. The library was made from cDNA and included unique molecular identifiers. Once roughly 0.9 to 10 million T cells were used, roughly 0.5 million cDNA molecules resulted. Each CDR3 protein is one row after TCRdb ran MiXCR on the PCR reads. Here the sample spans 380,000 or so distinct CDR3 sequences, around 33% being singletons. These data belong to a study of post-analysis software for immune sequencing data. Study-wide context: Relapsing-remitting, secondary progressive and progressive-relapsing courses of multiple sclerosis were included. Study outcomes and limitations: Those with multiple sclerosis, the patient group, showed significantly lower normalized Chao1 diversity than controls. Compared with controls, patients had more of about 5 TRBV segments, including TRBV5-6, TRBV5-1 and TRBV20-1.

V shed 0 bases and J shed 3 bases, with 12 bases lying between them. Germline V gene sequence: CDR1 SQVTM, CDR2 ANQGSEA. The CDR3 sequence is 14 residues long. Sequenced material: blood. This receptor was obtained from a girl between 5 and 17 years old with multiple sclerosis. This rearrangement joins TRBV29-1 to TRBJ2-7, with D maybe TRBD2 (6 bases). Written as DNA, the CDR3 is TGCAGCGTTGAAGAGCCGGGGGAAGGCTACGAGCAGTACTTC. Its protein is CSVEEPGEGYEQYF.